Listed below are T cell receptor beta chains from one sample, sequenced in a study of technical replicates of blood from a few donors. Sequencing used immunoSEQ multiplex PCR; TCRdb keeps in-frame clones, though not all of them. Altogether approximately 73,000 clones are present, 96% being singletons, with the ten largest covering roughly 0.33%. Material for sequencing was T cells isolated from PBMCs. The receptor source for this set is a human donor in good health. Both conserved end residues are part of each CDR3. Fields, in order: V gene, J gene, clone size, D gene, CDR3 protein, CDR3 DNA. A D gene is named only where the DNA matches it firmly. Size tells how often a clone was seen (once, few, many) or the class of an expanded clone, and some rows leave it out.

>TRBV19|TRBJ1-2|-|TRBD1
CATLGQGFTGYTF
TGTGCCACTTTAGGACAGGGGTTTACTGGCTACACCTTC
>TRBV6-5|TRBJ2-7|-|-
CASSYSSPRKTYEQYF
TGTGCCAGCAGTTACTCGAGCCCGCGGAAAACCTACGAGCAGTACTTC
>TRBV19|TRBJ2-1|-|-
CASRTTSSYNEQFF
TGTGCCAGTAGGACGACTAGCTCCTACAATGAGCAGTTCTTC
>TRBV10-3|TRBJ1-2|-|-
CAISESNRETGGYTF
TGTGCCATCAGTGAGTCAAATCGGGAGACGGGGGGCTACACCTTC
>TRBV27|TRBJ1-1|-|-
CASSPNRQREAEAFF
TGTGCCAGCAGTCCCAATCGACAGCGGGAGGCTGAAGCTTTCTTT
>TRBV5-4|TRBJ2-3|once|TRBD2
CASSLNSGSSTDTQYF
TGTGCCAGCAGCTTGAATAGCGGGTCTAGCACAGATACGCAGTATTTT
>TRBV5-1|TRBJ2-3|-|TRBD2
CASRLRTSGTPRGDTQYF
TGCGCCAGCAGGCTGCGGACTAGCGGAACTCCGCGGGGAGATACGCAGTATTTT
>TRBV30|TRBJ2-7|-|TRBD1
CAWGVRTGKYEQYF
TGTGCCTGGGGGGTTCGGACAGGGAAATACGAGCAGTACTTC
>TRBV15|TRBJ2-3|-|-
CATSRERIPTDTQYF
TGTGCCACCAGCAGAGAGCGGATTCCTACAGATACGCAGTATTTT
>TRBV7-9|TRBJ2-2|-|TRBD2
CASSDSGSGTGELFF
TGTGCCAGCAGCGATAGCGGGAGCGGGACCGGGGAGCTGTTTTTT
>TRBV7-2|TRBJ2-1|once|TRBD2
CASSSGLAGGSYNEQFF
TGTGCCAGCAGCTCGGGACTAGCGGGAGGCTCCTACAATGAGCAGTTCTTC
>TRBV5-1|TRBJ2-6|-|-
CASKWPGSGANVLTF
TGCGCCAGCAAGTGGCCGGGCTCTGGGGCCAACGTCCTGACTTTC
>TRBV15|TRBJ1-2|-|-
CATSRVPQGAGYTF
TGTGCCACCAGCAGGGTACCCCAAGGGGCTGGCTACACCTTC
>TRBV30|TRBJ1-4|-|TRBD1
CAWTQGLREKLFF
TGTGCCTGGACACAGGGGTTGAGGGAAAAACTGTTTTTT
>TRBV9|TRBJ2-2|few|-
CASSQNTGELFF
TGTGCCAGCAGCCAGAACACCGGGGAGCTGTTTTTT
>TRBV5-1|TRBJ2-1|-|TRBD2
CASSFEREVREQFF
TGCGCCAGCAGCTTTGAGCGGGAGGTGCGGGAGCAGTTCTTC
>TRBV4-1|TRBJ2-1|-|-
CASSQASGSYNEQFF
TGCGCCAGCAGCCAAGCAAGCGGATCCTACAATGAGCAGTTCTTC
>TRBV9|TRBJ1-2|-|-
CASSADILGYTF
TGTGCCAGCAGCGCCGATATACTCGGCTACACCTTC
>TRBV5-1|TRBJ2-5|-|TRBD2
CASSLGLAGDETQYF
TGCGCCAGCAGCTTGGGTCTAGCGGGAGATGAGACCCAGTACTTC
>TRBV29-1|TRBJ1-2|-|-
CSVEVNYGYTF
TGCAGCGTTGAAGTAAACTATGGCTACACCTTC
>TRBV7-3|TRBJ2-7|-|-
CASSESGKNYEQYF
TGTGCCAGCAGCGAGTCCGGGAAGAACTACGAGCAGTACTTC
>TRBV5-1|TRBJ1-2|-|-
CASSAAVEGYGYTF
TGCGCCAGCAGCGCGGCAGTCGAAGGCTATGGCTACACCTTC
>TRBV7-3|TRBJ2-3|-|TRBD2
CASSWTSGYTQYF
TGTGCCAGCAGCTGGACTAGCGGGTATACGCAGTATTTT
>TRBV5-4|TRBJ1-1|-|-
CASRQGRNTEAFF
TGTGCCAGCAGGCAGGGGAGGAACACTGAAGCTTTCTTT
>TRBV28|TRBJ2-7|-|TRBD2
CATRRGDEQYF
TGTGCCACCCGGCGGGGGGACGAGCAGTACTTC
>TRBV10-2|TRBJ2-1|-|TRBD2
CASSESREGRYEQFF
TGCGCCAGCAGTGAGTCAAGGGAGGGGAGGTACGAGCAGTTCTTC
>TRBV30|TRBJ1-2|-|TRBD1
CAFGTVLNYGYTF
TGTGCCTTCGGGACAGTGTTGAACTATGGCTACACCTTC
>TRBV27|TRBJ2-1|once|-
CASSLTRREQFF
TGTGCCAGCAGTTTAACTAGACGCGAGCAGTTCTTC
>TRBV4-1|TRBJ2-1|-|TRBD2
CASSQPTSGPYNEQFF
TGCGCCAGCAGCCAACCCACTAGCGGCCCTTACAATGAGCAGTTCTTC
>TRBV5-4|TRBJ2-7|-|-
CASSLGDYEQYF
TGTGCCAGCAGTTTAGGGGACTACGAGCAGTACTTC
>TRBV7-9|TRBJ2-3|-|TRBD2
CASSPGTISPSTDTQYF
TGTGCCAGCAGCCCAGGGACTATTTCCCCCTCCACAGATACGCAGTATTTT
>TRBV4-2|TRBJ2-1|-|TRBD2
CASSQGPGLAGDEQFF
TGTGCCAGCAGCCAAGGTCCAGGACTAGCGGGAGACGAGCAGTTCTTC
>TRBV27|TRBJ2-7|-|-
CASSRIIDYTYEQYF
TGTGCCAGCAGCCGTATTATCGACTATACCTACGAGCAGTACTTC
>TRBV30|TRBJ2-7|-|TRBD2
CAWSVGAGGNEQYF
TGTGCCTGGAGTGTAGGGGCGGGAGGTAACGAGCAGTACTTC
>TRBV5-1|TRBJ2-3|-|TRBD2
CASRVPGGADTQYF
TGCGCCAGCAGGGTTCCGGGAGGCGCAGATACGCAGTATTTT
>TRBV11-2|TRBJ1-2|-|-
CASSLLIRDGYTF
TGTGCCAGCAGCTTATTGATCCGGGATGGCTACACCTTC
>TRBV19|TRBJ2-2|-|-
CASSVVRGTGELFF
TGTGCCAGTAGCGTGGTTAGGGGCACCGGGGAGCTGTTTTTT
>TRBV6-5|TRBJ2-7|-|TRBD2
CASSLTSGSHEQYF
TGTGCCAGCAGTCTGACTAGCGGGAGCCACGAGCAGTACTTC
>TRBV29-1|TRBJ2-7|-|-
CSVGQGSYEQYF
TGCAGCGTTGGCCAGGGATCATATGAGCAGTACTTC
>TRBV6-5|TRBJ1-4|-|-
CASSPSRGGEKLFF
TGTGCCAGCAGCCCAAGTCGAGGAGGTGAAAAACTGTTTTTT
>TRBV27|TRBJ1-4|-|TRBD1
CASSFYRTGGNEKLFF
TGTGCCAGCAGTTTCTATCGGACAGGGGGAAATGAAAAACTGTTTTTT
>TRBV4-2|TRBJ1-1|-|-
CASSQEGRGPEAFF
TGTGCCAGCAGCCAAGAGGGCAGGGGCCCTGAAGCTTTCTTT
>TRBV7-3|TRBJ2-3|-|-
CASSGGPRPGDTQYF
TGTGCCAGCAGCGGAGGACCACGTCCCGGGGATACGCAGTATTTT
>TRBV28|TRBJ1-3|-|TRBD1
CASVPGQGRNTIYF
TGTGCCAGCGTCCCGGGACAGGGACGGAACACCATATATTTT
>TRBV27|TRBJ2-3|-|TRBD2
CASSLGLADLSSTDTQYF
TGTGCCAGCAGTTTGGGACTAGCGGATCTCTCTAGCACAGATACGCAGTATTTT
>TRBV29-1|TRBJ1-1|few|-
CSVERTNYTNTEAFF
TGCAGCGTTGAACGTACGAACTACACGAACACTGAAGCTTTCTTT
>TRBV7-9|TRBJ2-2|-|TRBD2
CASSMSGGTKTGELFF
TGTGCCAGCAGCATGAGCGGGGGAACAAAGACCGGGGAGCTGTTTTTT
>TRBV29-1|TRBJ2-5|once|-
CSVSQGGETQYF
TGCAGCGTATCCCAGGGTGGAGAGACCCAGTACTTC
>TRBV30|TRBJ1-2|-|TRBD1
CAWFSGTGGHGYTF
TGTGCCTGGTTTTCCGGGACAGGGGGACATGGCTACACCTTC
>TRBV2|TRBJ1-4|once|TRBD1
CASSERGPFRGGDNEKLFF
TGTGCCAGCAGTGAAAGGGGGCCATTTCGGGGAGGAGATAATGAAAAACTGTTTTTT
>TRBV5-6|TRBJ1-1|-|-
CASSQQGTTEAFF
TGTGCCAGCAGTCAGCAGGGAACCACTGAAGCTTTCTTT
>TRBV28|TRBJ2-7|-|-
CASSPAYEQYF
TGTGCCAGCAGTCCAGCCTACGAGCAGTACTTC
>TRBV7-2|TRBJ2-5|-|TRBD2
CASSSGTPGLAGVKETQYF
TGTGCCAGCAGCTCAGGAACTCCGGGACTAGCGGGAGTAAAAGAGACCCAGTACTTC
>TRBV29-1|TRBJ2-1|-|TRBD2
CSVESSGSMNEQFF
TGCAGCGTTGAATCCAGCGGGAGTATGAATGAGCAGTTCTTC